A selection of T cell receptor beta chains follows, all from one sample in a study of blood T cell repertoires in COVID-19. The method was immunoSEQ multiplex PCR; TCRdb's version includes in-frame clones alone and lacks a portion of them. This sample has 250,000 to 400,000 clones, with 70% to 90% found just once. Sequencing was done on a sample of peripheral blood. These receptors all come from a woman aged 30 to 39 with COVID-19, enrolled during active disease. Both conserved end residues are part of each CDR3.

j_call v_call cdr3_aa
TRBJ1-1 TRBV2 CASREQENTEAFF
TRBJ1-2 TRBV2 CASSVEGDGYTF
TRBJ2-2 TRBV12-3/TRBV12-4 CASNGLRTGELFF
TRBJ1-1 TRBV3-1/TRBV3-2 CASSNRQGGEAFF
TRBJ2-6 TRBV6-5 CASSPGSRGANVLTF
TRBJ1-1 TRBV7-9 CASSLVSDNTEAFF
TRBJ1-4 TRBV11-2 CASSFTGQGDEKLFF
TRBJ1-5 TRBV19 CASSMASGGTSNQPQHF
TRBJ1-4 TRBV7-9 CASSPLSGAFGPNEKLFF
TRBJ1-1 TRBV2 CASTRQGPRAEAFF
TRBJ1-2 TRBV2 CASRRDSSYGYTF
TRBJ1-3 TRBV28 CASSHRVLLGNTIYF
TRBJ2-2 TRBV27 CASSFMRGTGELFF
TRBJ2-1 TRBV9 CASSLREISYNEQFF
TRBJ1-1 TRBV15 CATSVDRKNTEAFF
TRBJ1-6 TRBV19 CASNRGDNSPLHF
TRBJ1-5 TRBV7-9 CASSPEDRGSGQPQHF
TRBJ2-5 TRBV3-1/TRBV3-2 CASSYLAGGQETQYF
TRBJ2-5 TRBV10-3 CAISESTGEETQYF
TRBJ2-2 TRBV11-3 CASRWGLGGELFF
TRBJ1-2 TRBV30 CAWRNRDRDYGYTF
TRBJ1-1 TRBV12-3/TRBV12-4 CASLYRVSTEAFF
TRBJ1-1 TRBV5-4 CASSLGGTGSMNTEAFF
TRBJ2-2 TRBV7-9 CASSSVLGELFF